A single sample gave rise to the 28 T cell receptor beta chains below, sequenced in a study of Ad26.COV2.S vaccination and SARS-CoV-2 variants. Measured with immunoSEQ multiplex PCR; TCRdb has only the in-frame clones, and not every one. Here the sample spans around 300,000 clones, 75% to 90% being singletons. Treatment reported: over 15 received Ad26.COV2.S at low or high dose, single or two shots; five or six received placebo; per-sample allocation not given. Vaccine and placebo recipients were sampled on day 63 after the first injection. This material consisted of peripheral blood, taken in a trial of Ad26.COV2.S vaccine versus placebo. The receptor set was obtained from a person between 18 and 59 years old who received the Ad26.COV2.S COVID-19 vaccine or a placebo.

This clone was recorded a few times. The V gene is TRBV10-1, the J gene TRBJ2-1, with 10 bases aligning to TRBD2. The CDR3 length is 15 residues. Losses at the gene ends were 7 bases for V and 7 bases for J; bases not matched to a gene: 10. Germline V gene sequence: CDR1 WNHNN, CDR2 SYGVQD (reference sequence). CDR3 in DNA: TGCGCCAGCATTTCGGGGACTAGCGTGTCAAATGAGCAGTTCTTC. Residues: CASISGTSVSNEQFF.

The rearrangement links TRBV5-6 to TRBJ2-3; 10 bases agree with TRBD1. CDR1 is SGHDT and CDR2 is YYEEEE in the germline V gene. CDR3 length: 17 amino acids. V lost 1 base to trimming and J lost 4 bases; unmatched junction nucleotides: 9. In DNA, the CDR3 is TGTGCCAGCAGCTTGACGGCGGACAGGGGGTGGGCAGATACGCAGTATTTT. Translation gives CASSLTADRGWADTQYF.

The chain carries TRBV7-2 and TRBJ2-3, with no clear D. This CDR3 region has 13 residues. Germline V gene lookup returns CDR1 SGHTA and CDR2 FQGNSA. V shed 2 bases and J shed 2 bases, with 5 bases lying between them. CDR3: CASSLPVTDTQYF. The CDR3 region has the DNA TGTGCCAGCAGCTTACCAGTCACAGATACGCAGTATTTT.

The V call is TRBV5-6, the J call TRBJ1-1; tentative D call: TRBD1 (6 bases). The CDR3 has 14 residues. Trimming left V 4 bases short and J 1 base short, with 11 bases between. CDR1 is SGHDT, CDR2 YYEEEE, per germline. The CDR3 loop is CASSPGTTNTEAFF. The CDR3 DNA is TGTGCCAGCAGCCCCGGGACAACGAACACTGAAGCTTTCTTT.

The chain joins TRBV21-1 to TRBJ1-5. TRBV21-1 is marked as a pseudogene. The CDR3 sequence is 13 residues long. In DNA form, the CDR3 reads TGTGCCAGCATGGGGGTCGGACATCAGCCCCAGCATTTT. Residues: CASMGVGHQPQHF.

The chain joins TRBV6-5 to TRBJ1-1, with D uncertain. The CDR3 contains 13 residues. Trimming took off 0 bases at V and 8 bases at J, with 10 bases between the two ends. Germline assignment: CDR1 MNHEY and CDR2 SVGAGI. In nucleotides, the CDR3 is TGTGCCAGCAGTTACTCGGGGTCACCCGAAGCTTTCTTT. Protein sequence: CASSYSGSPEAFF.

CDR3 region: CASSPPGTANSPLHF. For the CDR3, the DNA is TGTGCCAGCAGCCCCCCGGGGACAGCCAATTCACCCCTCCACTTT. The chain uses TRBV6-6 and TRBJ1-6; TRBD1 matches 7 bases. The CDR3 is made up of 15 amino acids. Germline CDR1 is MNHNY and CDR2 is SVGAGI (reference sequence). V shed 6 bases and J 7 bases; nucleotides not matched to a gene: 9.

The J gene is TRBJ2-1, the V gene TRBV6-1, with 9 bases that match TRBD1. Germline V gene sequence: CDR1 MNHNS, CDR2 SASEGT. V dropped 3 bases and J dropped 6; count of bases not matched to a gene: 3. CDR3 length: 14 residues. This CDR3 is CASSDTTGGNEQFF. The CDR3 nucleotides read TGTGCCAGCAGTGACACGACAGGGGGCAATGAGCAGTTCTTC.

The chain joins TRBV5-1 to TRBJ2-1; 7 bases map to TRBD2. The CDR3 extends over 17 amino acids. The V and J ends lost 4 bases and 5 bases, in that order; junction bases with no gene match: 15. Per germline, CDR1 SGHRS and CDR2 YFSETQ. The chain's CDR3 is CASSRDQAGLSNNEQFF. For the CDR3, the DNA is TGCGCCAGCAGCCGCGATCAAGCGGGATTGTCAAACAATGAGCAGTTCTTC.

V usage is TRBV6-4 and J usage is TRBJ1-1; 11 bases fit TRBD1. The germline gives CDR1 MRHNA, CDR2 SNTAGT. The CDR3 is 17 amino acids. With V trimmed by 0 bases and J by 6 bases, 9 bases remained unmatched. Here the CDR3 reads CASSDSLGDRGVAEAFF. The CDR3 region has the DNA TGTGCCAGCAGTGACTCGTTAGGGGACAGGGGGGTCGCTGAAGCTTTCTTT.

V is TRBV24-1 and J is TRBJ1-1; D may be TRBD1 (6 bases). The germline V gene encodes CDR1 KGHDR and CDR2 SFDVKD. The CDR3 loop spans 12 amino acids. Trimming took off 12 bases at V and 4 bases at J, with 14 bases between the two ends. CDR3 residues: CAAQGEGTEAFF. As DNA, the CDR3 is TGTGCCGCACAGGGAGAGGGCACTGAAGCTTTCTTT.

This clone appeared once. The V gene is TRBV19, the J gene TRBJ1-5; 7 positions agree with TRBD1. V was clipped by 3 bases and J by 6 bases; unmatched bases: 5. CDR1 LNHDA and CDR2 SQIVND come from the germline V gene (reference sequence). The CDR3 runs to 14 residues. In nucleotides, the CDR3 is TGTGCCAGTAGTATGGCAGGGGGAGGTCAGCCCCAGCATTTT. Translated, it gives CASSMAGGGQPQHF. The full variable domain, completed using reference TRBV19 and TRBJ1-5, is DGGITQSPKYLFRKEGQNVTLSCEQNLNHDAMYWYRQDPGQGLRLIYYSQIVNDFQKGDIAEGYSVSREKKESFPLTVTSAQKNPTAFYLCASSMAGGGQPQHFGDGTRLSIL.

This chain joins TRBV12-3 or TRBV12-4 and TRBJ1-2, with D tentatively TRBD1 (5 bases). This CDR3 region has 13 residues. V lost 6 bases and J lost 2, with 10 bases in between. The CDR3 coding sequence is TGTGCCAGCAGCTTTGGACAAAACTATGGCTACACCTTC. The encoded protein is CASSFGQNYGYTF.

The chain carries TRBV7-9 and TRBJ2-3; TRBD1 might be the D (5 bases). V shed 1 base and J shed 2 bases, with 7 bases lying between them. The CDR3 consists of 14 residues. Germline CDR1 reads SEHNR; CDR2 reads FQNEAQ (reference sequence). CDR3 in amino acids: CASSLGGYTDTQYF. CDR3 in DNA: TGTGCCAGCAGCTTAGGGGGCTACACAGATACGCAGTATTTT.

In its sample, this clone was seen once. The chain links TRBV11-2 to TRBJ2-7; the D gene is possibly TRBD2 (5 bases). Germline assignment: CDR1 SGHAT and CDR2 FQNNGV. The CDR3 runs to 13 residues. Trimming stripped 7 bases from V and 7 bases from J, with 17 bases between. The CDR3 sequence: CASTALATGEQYF. The CDR3 coding sequence is TGTGCCAGCACCGCCTTAGCGACGGGGGAGCAGTACTTC. Using reference TRBV11-2 and TRBJ2-7 for the parts outside the CDR3, the full variable domain is EAGVAQSPRYKIIEKRQSVAFWCNPISGHATLYWYQQILGQGPKLLIQFQNNGVVDDSQLPKDRFSAERLKGVDSTLKIQPAKLEDSAVYLCASTALATGEQYFGPGTRLTVT.

V gene TRBV7-9 combines with J gene TRBJ2-1; 7 positions match TRBD2. The V segment lost 6 bases and the J segment 1 base; nucleotides outside the gene matches: 3. Germline assignment: CDR1 SEHNR and CDR2 FQNEAQ (reference sequence). CDR3 size: 14 residues. CDR3: CASRPSGSYNEQFF. For the CDR3, the DNA is TGTGCCAGCAGGCCTAGCGGTTCCTACAATGAGCAGTTCTTC.

The chain uses TRBV28 and TRBJ1-5; 7 bases line up with TRBD1. The CDR3 length is 14 residues. From germline, CDR1 is MDHEN and CDR2 SYDVKM. With 5 bases clipped from V and 8 bases from J, the junction kept 9 bases outside the gene matches. DNA of the CDR3: TGTGCCAGCAGTCCGGGGACAGAGGGAGAGCCCCAGCATTTT. Translation gives CASSPGTEGEPQHF.

The chain is built from TRBV27 and TRBJ2-2, with D perhaps matching TRBD1 or TRBD2 (5 bases each). The CDR3 sequence is 15 residues long. V lost 4 bases to trimming and J lost 2 bases, with 11 bases between them. CDR1 and CDR2 (germline): MNHEY, SMNVEV (reference sequence). CDR3 sequence (DNA): TGTGCCAGCAGTTGGGACGGGGCAAACACCGGGGAGCTGTTTTTT. Translating it yields CASSWDGANTGELFF.

The J gene is TRBJ2-3, the V gene TRBV7-3, with D possibly matching TRBD1 (6 bases). V lost 5 bases to trimming and J lost 4 bases, with 10 bases between them. Per the germline V gene, CDR1 is SGHTA and CDR2 is FQGTGA. This CDR3 has 13 residues. This chain's CDR3 is CASSKRQADTQYF. CDR3 coding DNA: TGTGCCAGCAGCAAACGACAGGCAGATACGCAGTATTTT.

This chain connects TRBV5-4 to TRBJ2-5, with TRBD2 matching over 13 bases. The J segment lost 5 bases and the V segment lost 4 bases, leaving 5 bases of the junction unmatched. Looked up from germline, CDR1 is SGHNT and CDR2 is YYREEE (reference sequence). The CDR3 sequence is 15 residues long. The CDR3 DNA follows: TGTGCCAGCAGCACTAGCGGGGGGGCCGGGGAGACCCAGTACTTC. Amino acids: CASSTSGGAGETQYF.

The V call is TRBV9, the J call TRBJ2-5, with D possibly TRBD2 on 6 matching bases. The length of the CDR3 is 16 residues. The V end lost 4 bases, the J end lost 6 bases, and 22 bases lay between the germline ends. CDR1 is SGDLS, CDR2 YYNGEE, per germline. The CDR3 DNA sequence: TGTGCCAGCAGCCCCCGGGGGTCGGGTCTTGAGAAGACCCAGTACTTC. Translating it yields CASSPRGSGLEKTQYF.

The chain is built from TRBV28 and TRBJ2-6; D perhaps matches TRBD1 (6 bases). The germline V gene encodes CDR1 MDHEN and CDR2 SYDVKM. The CDR3 is 18 residues long. The V gene lost 4 bases and the J gene lost 2 bases, with 18 bases spanning the gap. The CDR3 protein is CASSSQIDQGPGANVLTF. The CDR3 DNA is TGTGCCAGCAGTTCCCAAATTGACCAGGGGCCTGGGGCCAACGTCCTGACTTTC.

This chain links TRBV11-2 with TRBJ2-7, with 10 bases that match TRBD1. The CDR3 totals 15 residues. J gave up 3 bases and V 1 base, and 3 bases lay outside the gene matches. Germline V gene lookup returns CDR1 SGHAT and CDR2 FQNNGV. CDR3 nucleotides: TGTGCCAGCAGCTTAGTGAGGACAGGGGGCTACGAGCAGTACTTC. Its translation is CASSLVRTGGYEQYF. The full variable domain, completed using reference TRBV11-2 and TRBJ2-7, is EAGVAQSPRYKIIEKRQSVAFWCNPISGHATLYWYQQILGQGPKLLIQFQNNGVVDDSQLPKDRFSAERLKGVDSTLKIQPAKLEDSAVYLCASSLVRTGGYEQYFGPGTRLTVT.

The chain uses TRBV5-1 and TRBJ1-1; D is unclear. The CDR3 is 13 residues long. Germline V gene sequence: CDR1 SGHRS, CDR2 YFSETQ. Trimming left V 4 bases short and J 3 bases short, with 10 bases between. The CDR3 reads CASSREAYTEAFF. DNA for the CDR3: TGCGCCAGCAGCAGGGAAGCCTACACTGAAGCTTTCTTT.

This clone was detected once. The chain couples TRBV6-2 or TRBV6-3 to TRBJ2-7, with D unclear. Germline values: CDR1 MNHEY, CDR2 SVGEGT. The CDR3 length is 15 residues. Trimming took off 0 bases at V and 0 bases at J, with 9 bases between the two ends. The CDR3 DNA follows: TGTGCCAGCAGTTACTCGACGTGGAGCTCCTACGAGCAGTACTTC. It specifies CASSYSTWSSYEQYF.

The chain uses TRBV5-1 and TRBJ2-2, with D possibly being TRBD1 (6 bases). This CDR3 has 15 residues. The germline V gene encodes CDR1 SGHRS and CDR2 YFSETQ. Deletions cut 0 bases from V and 6 bases from J, with 12 bases between. The CDR3 region has the DNA TGCGCCAGCAGCTTGGTTCAGGGGACGGCCGGGGAGCTGTTTTTT. Encoded protein: CASSLVQGTAGELFF.

The chain joins TRBV12-3 or TRBV12-4 to TRBJ1-2; maybe TRBD1 (5 bases). V gave up 10 bases and J gave up 7 bases, with 19 bases separating them. This CDR3 has 13 residues. CDR3 protein: CATDRLGAAGYTF. CDR3 DNA: TGTGCCACCGACCGATTAGGGGCAGCTGGCTACACCTTC.

The gene calls are TRBV11-2 and TRBJ2-7, with no clear D. This CDR3 has 14 amino acids. The germline V gene has CDR1 SGHAT and CDR2 FQNNGV. The V end lost 0 bases, the J end lost 1 base, and 7 bases lay between the germline ends. CDR3 sequence (DNA): TGTGCCAGCAGCTTAGAGCAGTCGTCCTACGAGCAGTACTTC. It is translated as CASSLEQSSYEQYF.